These T cell receptor beta chains were read from a single sample in a study of identical twins. TCRdb passed the 5' RACE reads through MiXCR, listing each CDR3 protein once. Of around 290,000 distinct CDR3 sequences listed, 7.5% to 9.5% are singletons. This sample was shared with a second study, whose subject was yellow fever vaccine responses in identical twins.

The specimen sequenced was CD8+ T cells sorted from blood. The source of these receptors is a woman younger than 30 in good health. The CDR3 runs from the conserved cysteine through the conserved F or W. A D gene is named only where the DNA matches it firmly. Clone size appears in some rows only: once, few, many, or a class for an expanded clone.

D	size	V	length	J	DNA	CDR3
TRBD2	many	TRBV4-2	14	TRBJ2-1	TGTGCCAGCAGCCCGACGGGGGGTAACAATGAGCAGTTCTTC	CASSPTGGNNEQFF
NA	NA	TRBV29-1	17	TRBJ2-3	TGCAGCGTTGAGGGTATCCGGACACTCCGAAACACAGATACGCAGTATTTT	CSVEGIRTLRNTDTQYF
TRBD1	many	TRBV28	15	TRBJ2-7	TGTGCCAGCCGATCCCAGGGACAGCCGCTTTACGAGCAGTACTTC	CASRSQGQPLYEQYF
NA	many	TRBV28	15	TRBJ2-6	TGTGCCAGCAGTTTAGGGGGTTCTGGGGCCAACGTCCTGACTTTC	CASSLGGSGANVLTF
TRBD2	few	TRBV6-1	14	TRBJ2-5	TGTGCCAGCACCCCGGGACTAGCTCAAGAGACCCAGTACTTC	CASTPGLAQETQYF
NA	NA	TRBV4-3	14	TRBJ2-7	TGCGCCAGCAGCCAAGACATGAGCTCCTACGAGCAGTACTTC	CASSQDMSSYEQYF
TRBD1	NA	TRBV15	15	TRBJ2-5	TGTGCCACCAGCAGAGCTACAGGGGGCCCAGAGACCCAGTACTTC	CATSRATGGPETQYF
NA	many	TRBV5-1	14	TRBJ1-1	TGCGCCAGCAGCGCCTCTCTCATGAACACTGAAGCTTTCTTT	CASSASLMNTEAFF
TRBD1	many	TRBV11-2	13	TRBJ1-4	TGTGCCAGCAGAGGACAGGGTAATGAAAAACTGTTTTTT	CASRGQGNEKLFF
TRBD2	NA	TRBV5-8	15	TRBJ2-1	TGTGCCAGCAGCTATGGGCAGCGGGATTTCAATGAGCAGTTCTTC	CASSYGQRDFNEQFF
TRBD2	NA	TRBV27	15	TRBJ2-1	TGTGCCAGCAGTTTATCGGGGACTAGCGGCAATGAGCAGTTCTTC	CASSLSGTSGNEQFF